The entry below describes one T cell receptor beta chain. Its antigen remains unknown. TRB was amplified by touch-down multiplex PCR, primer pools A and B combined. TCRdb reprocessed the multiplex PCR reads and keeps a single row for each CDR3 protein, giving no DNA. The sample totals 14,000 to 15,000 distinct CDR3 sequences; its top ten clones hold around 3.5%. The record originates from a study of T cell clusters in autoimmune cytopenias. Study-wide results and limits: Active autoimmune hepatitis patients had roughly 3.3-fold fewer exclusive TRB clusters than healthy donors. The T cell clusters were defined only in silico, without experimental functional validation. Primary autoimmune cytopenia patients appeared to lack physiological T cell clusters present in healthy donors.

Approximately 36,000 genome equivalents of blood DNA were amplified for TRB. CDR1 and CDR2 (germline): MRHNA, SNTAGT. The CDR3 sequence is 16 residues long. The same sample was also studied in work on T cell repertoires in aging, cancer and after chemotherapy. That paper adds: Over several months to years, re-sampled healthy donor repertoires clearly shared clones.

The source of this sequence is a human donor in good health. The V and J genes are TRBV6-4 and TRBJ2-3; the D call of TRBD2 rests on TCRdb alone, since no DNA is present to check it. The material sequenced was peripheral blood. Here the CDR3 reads CASSRDSGGSTDTQYF.